The 30 T cell receptor gamma chains reported below all come from one sample, sequenced in a study of γδ T cells in repeated Plasmodium falciparum infection. TCRdb applied CATT to the multiplex PCR reads for clone calling. This sample has about 30,000 gamma-chain clones, with more than 1.4% found just once. Bulk repertoires came from Vgamma9/Vdelta2+ or Vdelta2-negative gammadelta T cells flow-sorted from PBMC. The sequenced sample consisted of gamma-delta T cells from blood. These TCRs come from a pool of human donors (malaria-infected and uninfected, not separated).

The table lists this clone with many counts. A far larger clone is one base from this, pointing to a likely read error. Other DNA sequences within the sample encode an identical CDR3. V usage is TRGV9 and J usage is TRGJ1 or TRGJ2. TCRdb gives no J gene; it was assigned here by matching the DNA to germline. The CDR3 sequence is 14 residues long. Germline V gives CDR1 GITISATS, CDR2 ISYDGTV (reference sequence). The CDR3 here is CALWEPEDYYKKLF. CDR3 DNA: TGTGCCCTGTGGGAGCCGGAGGATTATTATAAGAAACTCTTT.

This clone has more than one count but fewer than ten. A far larger clone is one nucleotide away, so this likely arose from a read error. The identical CDR3 is also encoded by other nucleotide sequences in the sample. The chain has TRGV9 and TRGJP. Because TCRdb records no J gene, it was assigned here through a match of the DNA to germline. The CDR3 runs 17 residues. The germline V gene encodes CDR1 GITISATS and CDR2 ISYDGTV (reference sequence). J gave up 7 bases and V 2 bases, and 8 bases lay outside the gene matches. CDR3 loop: CALWEDSSELGKKIKVF. The CDR3 DNA follows: TGTGCCTTGTGGGAGGATTCCAGTGAGTTGGGCAAAAAAATCAAGGTATTT.

In this sample, this clone turned up a few times. A read error likely explains why the TCRdb protein, taken from a much larger clone, differs from this DNA's translation at residue 6; the protein shown is translated from the DNA. The J gene is TRGJ1 or TRGJ2, the V gene TRGV4. CDR1 is EGSTGY, CDR2 YDSYTSSV, per germline. This CDR3 has 11 amino acids. V lost 12 bases, J lost 6 bases, and 11 bases stayed unmatched. The CDR3, as DNA: TGTGCCGCCCGTAGTGGTTATAAGAAACTCTTT. It yields the protein CAARSGYKKLF.

This clone was observed at least ten times. TCRdb pairs this DNA with a much larger clone's protein that differs at residue 2, likely a read error; the protein shown was translated from the DNA. The chain carries TRGV4 and TRGJ1 or TRGJ2. Germline V CDR1 and CDR2: EGSTGY, YDSYTSSV. The CDR3 runs 10 residues. CDR3 region: CTTWDCEKLF. CDR3 nucleotide sequence: TGTACCACCTGGGATTGTGAGAAACTCTTT.

Points on this clone: TCRdb's entry gives the protein of a much larger clone, which mismatches this DNA's translation at residue 7, likely from a read error; the protein reported here is translated from the DNA. The CDR3 DNA is TGTGCCTTGTGGGAGGCGAGCCCTCAAGAGTTGGGCAAAAAAATCAAGGTATTT. This gives the protein CALWEASPQELGKKIKVF. The chain uses TRGV9 and TRGJP. Germline V gene sequence: CDR1 GITISATS, CDR2 ISYDGTV (reference sequence). The CDR3 contains 18 residues. V gave up 2 bases and J gave up 4 bases; unmatched junction bases: 8.

This clone occurred a few times. This DNA's translation and the protein TCRdb lists, from a much larger clone, do not match at residue 11, likely due to a read error; the protein shown is translated from the DNA. The J gene has no call, while the V gene is TRGV5. The germline CDR1 and CDR2 sequences are VINAFY and YDVSNSKD. The CDR3 runs to 13 residues. CDR3 residues: CATWDKDYYKELF. The CDR3 DNA reads as TGTGCCACCTGGGACAAAGATTATTATAAGGAACTCTTT.

This clone was detected ten times or more. The TCRdb record carries a much larger clone's protein, which differs from this DNA's translation at residue 9; a read error is the likely cause, and the protein listed here is the DNA translation. The chain employs TRGV3 and TRGJ1 or TRGJ2. Trimming took 3 bases from V and 11 from J; bases not matched to a gene: 10. This CDR3 contains 12 residues. Looked up from germline, CDR1 is VTNTFY and CDR2 is YDVSTARD (reference sequence). The CDR3 coding sequence is TGTGCCACCTGGGACGGTCCCTATGAGAAACTCTTT. Its translation is CATWDGPYEKLF.

This clone occurred a few times. TCRdb's listed protein matches a much larger clone and diverges from this DNA's translation at residue 10, likely through a read error; the protein shown comes from the DNA. The genes are TRGV5 and TRGJP2. The J gene, absent from TCRdb, was called here by matching the DNA to germline. This CDR3 comprises 14 residues. Germline loops: CDR1 VINAFY, CDR2 YDVSNSKD. CDR3 in amino acids: CATWDKRSDRIKTF. The DNA of the CDR3 is TGTGCCACCTGGGACAAACGTAGTGATCGGATCAAGACGTTT.

This clone was seen more than once but under ten times. TCRdb assigns this DNA the protein of a much larger clone, which departs from its translation at residue 12; this likely reflects a read error, and the protein shown comes from translating the DNA. The chain couples TRGV9 to TRGJP. No J segment appears in TCRdb, so it was assigned here by matching the sequence to germline. CDR1 is GITISATS, CDR2 ISYDGTV, per germline (reference sequence). This CDR3 spans 17 amino acids. The CDR3 here is CALWEAPSELGEKIKVF. The CDR3 region has the DNA TGTGCCTTGTGGGAGGCCCCCTCTGAGTTGGGCGAAAAAATCAAGGTATTT.

This clone was counted ten times or more. This sample also contains other DNA sequences that code for the same CDR3. The V gene is TRGV2, the J gene TRGJ1 or TRGJ2. The CDR3 covers 13 residues. Trimming at V came to 0 bases and at J to 4 bases, leaving 3 bases not matched to a gene. Germline V gene sequence: CDR1 EGSNGY, CDR2 YDSYNSKV. The CDR3 sequence is CATWDGPYYKKLF. Here the CDR3 DNA reads TGTGCCACCTGGGACGGGCCATATTATAAGAAACTCTTT.

For this clone: The protein TCRdb lists belongs to a much larger clone and differs from this DNA's translation at residue 5, which points to a read error; the protein shown is made from the DNA. The gene calls are TRGV4 and TRGJ1 or TRGJ2. No J gene is reported in TCRdb; it was inferred here by comparing the DNA with germline. Germline-derived CDR1 and CDR2 are EGSTGY and YDSYTSSV. Trimming removed 5 bases from V and 2 bases from J; junction bases left unmatched: 9. The CDR3 has 14 amino acids. The DNA of the CDR3 is TGTGCCACCTGGGGTGGCCGACATTATTATAAGAAACTCTTT. Its protein is CATWGGRHYYKKLF.

In this sample, this clone turned up many times. TCRdb shows a much larger clone's protein in place of this DNA's translation, and the two differ at residue 7, likely through a read error; the protein shown is translated from the DNA. The chain has TRGV4 and TRGJ1 or TRGJ2. The J gene, not given by TCRdb, was assigned here from a germline match of the nucleotide sequence. The germline V gene has CDR1 EGSTGY and CDR2 YDSYTSSV. This CDR3 region has 13 residues. Trimming at V came to 5 bases and at J to 2 bases, leaving 6 bases not matched to a gene. The CDR3 region is CATWVTDYYKKLF. CDR3 DNA sequence: TGTGCCACCTGGGTTACGGATTATTATAAGAAACTCTTT.

This clone was seen a handful of times. This likely reflects a read error, since a far larger clone is one base away. Other DNA variants within this sample encode the same CDR3. The J gene is uncalled and the V gene is TRGV9. The CDR3 sequence is 10 residues long. CDR1 is GITISATS and CDR2 is ISYDGTV in the germline V gene (reference sequence). Here the CDR3 reads CALWEFEKLF. Here the CDR3 DNA reads TGTGCCTTGTGGGAGTTCGAAAAACTCTTT.

This clone was recorded at least ten times. The protein that TCRdb holds for this DNA derives from a much larger clone and differs from the translated DNA at residue 12, which likely indicates a read error; the protein shown here is translated from the DNA. The chain links TRGV9 to TRGJ1 or TRGJ2. TCRdb leaves out the J gene; it was filled in here by matching the DNA to germline. Germline V CDR1 and CDR2: GITISATS, ISYDGTV (reference sequence). The CDR3 length is 16 residues. The CDR3 loop is CALWEVQGVTYHKKLF. CDR3 nucleotide sequence: TGTGCCTTGTGGGAGGTGCAGGGGGTGACTTATCATAAGAAACTCTTT.

Concerning this clone: TCRdb has a much larger clone's protein, which differs at residue 5 from the translation of this DNA, likely because of a read error; what is shown is the protein translated from the DNA. This chain uses TRGV3 with TRGJ1 or TRGJ2. TCRdb gives no J gene; it was assigned here by matching the DNA to germline. Germline V lookup: CDR1 VTNTFY, CDR2 YDVSTARD (reference sequence). The CDR3 totals 13 residues. CDR3 residues: CATWNRDNYKKLF. CDR3 bases: TGTGCCACCTGGAACAGGGACAATTATAAGAAACTCTTT.

Of note for this clone: A far more abundant clone sits one base away, making this likely a read error. Other nucleotide sequences in the sample specify the same CDR3. V gene assignment gives TRGV9, but the J gene was left uncalled. Per germline, CDR1 GITISATS and CDR2 ISYDGTV (reference sequence). The CDR3 extends over 11 amino acids. CDR3 nucleotide sequence: TGTGCCTTGTGGGATGCGTCTAAGAAGCTCTTT. Its translation: CALWDASKKLF.

This clone has a handful of counts. The likely explanation is a read error, given a far larger clone one base away. The same CDR3 can be traced to other DNA sequences in this sample. DNA of the CDR3: TGTGCCTTGTGGCAGGTGAGCCGGCAAGAATTGGGCAAAAAAATCAAGGTATTT. It encodes CALWQVSRQELGKKIKVF. The genes are TRGV9 and TRGJP. TCRdb leaves out the J gene; it was filled in here by matching the DNA to germline. CDR3 length equals 18 residues. Germline values: CDR1 GITISATS, CDR2 ISYDGTV (reference sequence).

This clone has only a few counts. A read error likely explains why the TCRdb protein, taken from a much larger clone, differs from this DNA's translation at residue 5; the protein shown is translated from the DNA. The chain links TRGV9 to TRGJ1 or TRGJ2. In the absence of a J gene in TCRdb, the DNA was matched to germline to assign it here. The CDR3 contains 14 residues. V shed 6 bases and J 3 bases; nucleotides not matched to a gene: 11. Germline CDR1 is GITISATS and CDR2 is ISYDGTV (reference sequence). CDR3 DNA sequence: TGTGCCTTGTGGAAGGCAAACCCTTATTATAAGAAACTCTTT. It specifies CALWKANPYYKKLF.

The sample holds many counts of this clone. TCRdb attributes to this sequence the protein of a much larger clone, which differs from the DNA translation at residue 14; a read error is likely, and the protein displayed is translated from the DNA. This chain connects TRGV9 to TRGJP. The CDR3 contains 17 residues. The V gene's germline CDR1 is GITISATS and CDR2 ISYDGTV (reference sequence). For the CDR3, the DNA is TGTGCCTTGTGGGAGGTGTTGGTAGGGTTGGGCAAAAAAGTCAAGGTATTT. Translated: CALWEVLVGLGKKVKVF.

This clone occurred many times. This DNA translates differently at residue 11 from the TCRdb protein, which is that of a much larger clone; a read error is likely, and the protein shown is the DNA's own translation. No J gene call was made, and the V gene is TRGV8. Germline values: CDR1 VENAVY, CDR2 YDSYNSRV. The CDR3 extends over 13 amino acids. Here the CDR3 reads CATWPPGYYKRLF. In DNA form, the CDR3 reads TGTGCCACCTGGCCCCCGGGGTATTATAAGAGACTCTTT.

This clone was seen repeatedly, ten times or more. TCRdb records a much larger clone's protein for this DNA, with a difference at residue 3 that likely arises from a read error; the protein given is the translation of the DNA. This sample also contains other DNA sequences that code for the same CDR3. The rearrangement joins TRGV9 to TRGJP. TCRdb is silent on the J gene; assignment here came from matching the DNA to germline. V shed 11 bases, J shed 7 bases, and the junction held 5 bases outside the gene matches. The CDR3 loop spans 13 amino acids. Germline CDR1 is GITISATS and CDR2 is ISYDGTV (reference sequence). CDR3 bases: TGTGCCTCGTTCGAGTTGGGCAAAAAAATCAAGGTATTT. Translation: CASFELGKKIKVF.

The sample holds many counts of this clone. This probably arose from a read error, given a far larger clone one base away. The same CDR3 can be traced to other DNA sequences in this sample. Here the V gene is TRGV9, but the J gene went uncalled. The length of the CDR3 is 12 residues. Looked up from germline, CDR1 is GITISATS and CDR2 is ISYDGTV (reference sequence). The CDR3 loop reads CALWEVQIEKLF. In DNA form, the CDR3 reads TGTGCCTTGTGGGAGGTGCAAATCGAGAAGCTCTTT.

Note on this clone: TCRdb pairs this DNA with a much larger clone's protein that differs at residue 3, likely a read error; the protein shown was translated from the DNA. The chain employs TRGV9 and TRGJP. TCRdb lists no J gene, so it was determined here by aligning the DNA to germline. Germline V CDR1 and CDR2: GITISATS, ISYDGTV (reference sequence). The CDR3 loop spans 18 amino acids. The CDR3 region is CASWEAQSRELGKKIKVF. CDR3 in DNA: TGTGCCTCGTGGGAGGCTCAGAGTAGAGAGTTGGGCAAAAAAATCAAGGTATTT.

As to this clone: TCRdb's protein, taken from a much larger clone, differs from this DNA's translation at residue 9, likely owing to a read error; the protein displayed comes from the DNA. The CDR3, as DNA: TGTGCCACCTGGGGCGCTTATTATGAGAAACTCTTT. The encoded protein is CATWGAYYEKLF. The chain uses TRGV8 and TRGJ1 or TRGJ2. The J gene was not available in TCRdb and was assigned here by matching the DNA to germline segments. CDR1 is VENAVY, CDR2 YDSYNSRV, per germline. The CDR3 sequence is 12 residues long.

This clone was recorded many times. This sequence is one base from a far larger clone and is likely a read error. This sample includes further DNA sequences coding for the same CDR3. The chain has TRGV9 and TRGJ1 or TRGJ2. The V gene's germline CDR1 is GITISATS and CDR2 ISYDGTV (reference sequence). The CDR3 extends over 11 amino acids. The CDR3 coding sequence is TGTGCCTTGTGGGAGGTGCCTAAGAAACTCTTC. It yields the protein CALWEVPKKLF.

About this clone: The TCRdb protein comes from a much larger clone and disagrees with this DNA's translation at residue 7, likely due to a read error; the protein given here is derived from the DNA. The sample has other DNA sequences that encode this CDR3 too. V usage is TRGV9 and J usage is TRGJP. TCRdb leaves out the J gene; it was filled in here by matching the DNA to germline. The CDR3 runs 18 residues. Trimming cost V 1 base and J 3 bases; bases outside gene matches: 6. The germline V gene has CDR1 GITISATS and CDR2 ISYDGTV (reference sequence). The DNA for the CDR3 is TGTGCCTTGTGGGAGGTACTCTCGCAAGAGTTGGGCAAAAAAATCAAGGTATTT. Translated, it gives CALWEVLSQELGKKIKVF.

At least ten counts were recorded for this clone. The protein given by TCRdb reflects a much larger clone and differs at residue 6 from this DNA's translation, likely from a read error; the protein shown is the DNA's translation. This chain joins TRGV9 and TRGJP. V gave up 2 bases and J gave up 7 bases; unmatched junction bases: 14. The germline V gene has CDR1 GITISATS and CDR2 ISYDGTV (reference sequence). The CDR3 consists of 19 residues. The CDR3 DNA follows: TGTGCCTTGTGGGAGGCGCATTTGGTGAGGGAGTTGGGCAAAAAAATCAAGGTATTT. Amino acid sequence: CALWEAHLVRELGKKIKVF.

Notes on this clone: TCRdb has a much larger clone's protein, which differs at residue 5 from the translation of this DNA, likely because of a read error; what is shown is the protein translated from the DNA. The rearrangement joins TRGV3 to TRGJ1 or TRGJ2. TCRdb supplies no J gene; here it was assigned by aligning the nucleotide sequence to germline. The CDR3 consists of 13 residues. Germline CDR1 and CDR2: VTNTFY and YDVSTARD (reference sequence). The CDR3 DNA sequence: TGTGCCACCTGGGGCAGGGCTAATTATAAGAAACTCTTT. Translated: CATWGRANYKKLF.

This clone has a count of ten or more. The chain recombines TRGV8 with TRGJ1 or TRGJ2. The CDR3 contains 12 residues. Trimming at V came to 3 bases and at J to 9 bases, leaving 8 bases not matched to a gene. CDR1 and CDR2 from the germline V gene are VENAVY and YDSYNSRV. The chain's CDR3 is CATWDGYRKKLF. The CDR3 DNA reads as TGTGCCACCTGGGATGGCTATCGTAAGAAACTCTTT.

This clone was recorded many times. Since a far larger clone is one base different, this is likely a read error. Other DNA sequences in this specimen translate into the identical CDR3. CDR3 loop: CALWEVCGGGKLF. In DNA, the CDR3 is TGTGCCTTGTGGGAAGTCTGTGGGGGCGGGAAACTCTTT. The chain couples TRGV9 to TRGJ1 or TRGJ2. TCRdb carries no J gene annotation; the J gene was assigned here by matching the DNA with germline. The CDR3 extends over 13 amino acids. Germline V gives CDR1 GITISATS, CDR2 ISYDGTV (reference sequence). V was clipped by 4 bases and J by 12 bases; unmatched bases: 15.